This T cell receptor (beta chain) comes out of a study of blood T cell repertoires in COVID-19. Study in general: Acute and convalescent COVID-19 specimens originated in the United States, Italy and Spain. PBMCs, B-cell-depleted T cells, or T cells were the source of the cDNA or gDNA that made up the material.

The CDR3 totals 15 residues. The ends were cut back, 2 bases at V and 6 bases at J, with 11 bases in the middle. Germline lookup yields CDR1 MNHEY and CDR2 SVGAGI. Authors' data handling: Amplification of reference gene primers was used by the study to estimate nucleated cell counts. TCRdb's copy holds only in-frame clones and misses some; the assay was immunoSEQ multiplex PCR. From that table come the V and J calls and clone size; the DNA was used to work out D and trimming. Here the sample spans about 45,000 clones, 80% being singletons. The specimen sequenced was peripheral blood. This chain joins TRBV6-5 and TRBJ1-6; possible D gene TRBD1, 6 bases. This TCR came from a man aged 65 to 85 with acute or convalescent COVID-19. CDR3 protein: CASSYIGGRNSPLHF. The CDR3 region has the DNA TGTGCCAGCAGTTACATAGGGGGTCGTAATTCACCCCTCCACTTT.